The 10 T cell receptor beta chains listed next were all sequenced from one sample in a study of early T cells in non-severe SARS-CoV-2 infection. MiXCR, applied by TCRdb to the 5' RACE reads, yields one record per CDR3 protein. The repertoire holds over 75,000 distinct CDR3 sequences, with approximately 13% as singletons. The specimen sequenced was whole blood. These receptors all stem from an adult who was a healthcare worker with PCR-confirmed SARS-CoV-2 infection or an uninfected control (not recorded which).

This clonotype showed up just a few times. The chain recombines TRBV11-2 with TRBJ2-2, with 7 positions matching TRBD1. The junction had 4 bases not matched to a gene; V was cut back by 5 bases and J by 4 bases. CDR1 is SGHAT and CDR2 is FQNNGV in the germline V gene. This CDR3 region has 14 residues. The CDR3 region is CASSGYRGTGELFF. Written as DNA, the CDR3 is TGTGCCAGCAGCGGGTACAGGGGCACCGGGGAGCTGTTTTTT.

The chain is built from TRBV5-5 and TRBJ2-7, with TRBD2 identical over 9 bases. V dropped 3 bases and J dropped 4; count of bases not matched to a gene: 8. The CDR3 length is 15 residues. The germline gives CDR1 SGHKS, CDR2 YYEKEE (reference sequence). The CDR3 region is CASSSRGGLRYEQYF. For the CDR3, the DNA is TGTGCCAGCAGCTCGCGGGGGGGCCTGAGGTACGAGCAGTACTTC.

V is TRBV7-2 and J is TRBJ2-7; TRBD1 matches 8 bases. The CDR3 sequence is 14 residues long. The V gene end was trimmed by 5 bases and the J gene end by 2 bases; junction bases not matched to a gene: 5. Germline V lookup: CDR1 SGHTA, CDR2 FQGNSA. CDR3 in DNA: TGTGCCAGCAGCAGGGACAGGCCCCCCTACGAGCAGTACTTC. Residues: CASSRDRPPYEQYF.

Turning to this clonotype: A much more abundant neighbour one base away suggests this may be a read error. The V and J genes are TRBV29-1 and TRBJ1-2; TRBD1 matches 7 bases. The CDR3 runs 12 residues. After removal of 7 bases from V and 12 bases from J, the junction contained 14 bases not matched to a gene. The V gene's germline CDR1 is SQVTM and CDR2 ANQGSEA. CDR3 amino acids: CSADREGLGHTF. In DNA form, the CDR3 reads TGCAGCGCTGACAGGGAGGGTTTGGGCCACACCTTC.

This clonotype was detected many times. The chain has TRBV3-1 and TRBJ2-2, with 8 bases aligning to TRBD1. The V segment lost 7 bases and the J segment 6 bases; nucleotides outside the gene matches: 10. The CDR3 length is 15 residues. Per germline, CDR1 LGHDT and CDR2 YNNKEL (reference sequence). The CDR3 reads CASTLGTGASGELFF. CDR3 nucleotide sequence: TGTGCCAGCACGCTAGGGACAGGAGCATCCGGGGAGCTGTTTTTT.

This clonotype was observed a handful of times. The rearrangement uses TRBV7-2 and TRBJ2-5; tentatively, D is TRBD1 (5 bases). Germline V gene sequence: CDR1 SGHTA, CDR2 FQGNSA. The CDR3 length is 13 residues. Trimming removed 5 bases at V and 9 bases at J, with 16 bases between. In nucleotides, the CDR3 is TGTGCCAGCAGCCGTGACCGTCTAGGGGCCCAGTACTTC. Translation: CASSRDRLGAQYF. Full variable domain (remainder filled in from reference TRBV7-2 and TRBJ2-5): GAGVSQSPSNKVTEKGKDVELRCDPISGHTALYWYRQSLGQGLEFLIYFQGNSAPDKSGLPSDRFSAERTGGSVSTLTIQRTQQEDSAVYLCASSRDRLGAQYFGPGTRLLVL.

The gene calls are TRBV4-3 and TRBJ1-1, with D perhaps matching TRBD1 (6 bases). Germline-derived CDR1 and CDR2 are LGHNA and YSLEER. V gave up 4 bases and J gave up 4 bases, with 19 bases separating them. This CDR3 has 16 amino acids. CDR3 coding DNA: TGCGCCAGCAGCCGAGCAGGGGCCGTTCGGGGCACTGAAGCTTTCTTT. Protein sequence: CASSRAGAVRGTEAFF.

The chain uses TRBV2 and TRBJ1-6, with a tentative D call TRBD1 (6 bases). V gave up 6 bases and J gave up 7 bases, with 10 bases separating them. Germline V gene lookup returns CDR1 SNHLY and CDR2 FYNNEI. This CDR3 comprises 13 residues. The CDR3 loop is CASRGQGNSPLHF. In DNA, the CDR3 is TGTGCCAGCAGGGGACAAGGAAATTCACCCCTCCACTTT.

There are a few counts of this clonotype. The rearrangement joins TRBV24-1 to TRBJ2-2; D is ambiguous. With 9 bases removed from V and 5 bases from J, the gap between germline ends came to 9 bases. Germline values: CDR1 KGHDR, CDR2 SFDVKD. The CDR3 spans 12 residues. CDR3 nucleotides: TGTGCCACCGGAAAAGATACCGGGGAGCTGTTTTTT. Residues: CATGKDTGELFF.

At least ten counts were recorded for this clonotype. The chain is built from TRBV28 and TRBJ1-5; D not certain. V shed 3 bases and J shed 15 bases, with 21 bases lying between them. Germline CDR1 MDHEN, CDR2 SYDVKM. The CDR3 sequence is 14 residues long. CDR3 amino acids: CASSFYRSLQRVHF. CDR3 DNA: TGTGCCAGCAGTTTCTACAGAAGCCTACAGCGCGTGCATTTT.